This T cell receptor beta chain was sequenced during a study of shared clonotypes between healthy human individuals. Data came from immunoSEQ multiplex PCR; TCRdb stores just in-frame clones and leaves some out. The sample comprises more than 2 million clones, roughly 96% of which are singletons, and 0.1% to 0.15% rests with the top ten. Unmatched junction bases numbered 5, after V lost 6 bases and J lost 4 bases. This CDR3 contains 15 residues. Germline CDR1 is MNHNS and CDR2 is SASEGT. The rearrangement links TRBV6-1 to TRBJ2-1; 11 nucleotides match TRBD2. The clonotype was recovered from a man younger than 35 in good health. Sequencing input: naive CD4+ T cells sorted from blood. Subset denoted: CD45RA+ positively selected. The CDR3 region is CASSTTSGAYNEQFF. The CDR3 DNA reads TGTGCCAGCAGCACGACTAGCGGGGCTTACAATGAGCAGTTCTTC.